One and the same sample provided the 27 T cell receptor beta chains below, sequenced in a study of shared clonotypes between healthy human individuals. Assay: immunoSEQ multiplex PCR; the TCRdb copy retains only in-frame clones and omits some. In the table there are about 1.5 million clones, approximately 98% of which are singletons. Sample: naive CD4+ T cells sorted from blood. The subset is: CD45RA+ positively selected. The receptors here all came from a man younger than 45 in good health.

Notes on this clone: One end of the junction does not line up with germline, which may come from a read error. At the DNA level, this CDR3 is encoded by other sequences in the same sample as well. V and J are TRBV9 and TRBJ2-7; 8 nucleotides agree with TRBD1. The CDR3 loop spans 15 amino acids. Germline CDR1 SGDLS, CDR2 YYNGEE. The CDR3 loop is CASSVGPGGSYEQYF. CDR3 nucleotides: TGTGCCAGCAGCGTAGGTCCAGGGGGCTCCTACGAGCAGTACTTT.

The rearrangement links TRBV25-1 to TRBJ2-5; 8 nucleotides line up with TRBD1. Looked up from germline, CDR1 is MGHDK and CDR2 is SYGVNS. The CDR3 is 15 residues long. J lost 1 base, V lost 7 bases, and 8 bases had no gene match. Here the CDR3 DNA reads TGTGCCAGCAAGGGGGACAGGACCATCCAAGAGACCCAGTACTTC. Its protein product is CASKGDRTIQETQYF.

J is TRBJ2-5 and V is TRBV7-2; 7 bases are a match to TRBD1. This CDR3 comprises 13 residues. Trimming at V came to 5 bases and at J to 7 bases, leaving 7 bases not matched to a gene. CDR1 is SGHTA and CDR2 is FQGNSA in the germline V gene. The CDR3 DNA reads as TGTGCCAGCAGCATCGGACAGGAAGCGACCCAGTACTTC. As protein: CASSIGQEATQYF.

The chain employs TRBV7-9 and TRBJ1-5; D not resolved. V was shortened by 5 bases and J by 3 bases, with 5 bases between the two germline ends. The CDR3 runs to 12 residues. From germline, CDR1 is SEHNR and CDR2 FQNEAQ (reference sequence). CDR3 sequence (DNA): TGTGCCAGCAGCCCAAACAATCAGCCCCAGCATTTT. This translates into CASSPNNQPQHF.

This clone was observed a handful of times. V usage is TRBV28 and J usage is TRBJ2-7, with D perhaps TRBD1 (5 bases). The CDR3 runs 11 residues. Germline V gene lookup returns CDR1 MDHEN and CDR2 SYDVKM. Trimming shortened V by 10 bases and J by 8 bases, and 15 bases separated the two germline ends. This CDR3 is CATVYAGQQYF. The CDR3, as DNA: TGTGCCACAGTTTACGCAGGGCAGCAGTACTTC.

This chain uses TRBV7-6 with TRBJ2-1; D call uncertain. With 1 base removed from V and 8 bases from J, the gap between germline ends came to 9 bases. CDR3 size: 13 residues. The germline gives CDR1 SGHVS, CDR2 FNYEAQ. The CDR3: CASSLVENYEQFF. The CDR3, as DNA: TGTGCCAGCAGCTTAGTGGAGAACTATGAGCAGTTCTTC.

This clone showed up just once. V is TRBV5-1 and J is TRBJ1-1; 8 nucleotides agree with TRBD1. Per the germline V gene, CDR1 is SGHRS and CDR2 is YFSETQ. Trimming took 0 bases from V and 8 from J; bases not matched to a gene: 6. This CDR3 contains 14 residues. The CDR3 protein is CASSLGTGTAEAFF. Here the CDR3 DNA reads TGCGCCAGCAGCTTGGGGACAGGGACTGCAGAAGCTTTCTTT.

The chain recombines TRBV6-4 with TRBJ1-5; 7 bases are shared with TRBD1. Germline CDR1 MRHNA, CDR2 SNTAGT. Trimming removed 5 bases from V and 5 bases from J; junction bases left unmatched: 3. The CDR3 totals 13 residues. The CDR3 coding sequence is TGTGCCAGCAGTTCCCAGGGGGATCAGCCCCAGCATTTT. Amino acid sequence: CASSSQGDQPQHF.

V gene TRBV10-3 combines with J gene TRBJ2-1; tentatively, D is TRBD2 (6 bases). Germline lookup yields CDR1 ENHRY and CDR2 SYGVKD. The CDR3 consists of 16 residues. The ends were cut back, 0 bases at V and 5 bases at J, with 14 bases in the middle. In DNA, the CDR3 is TGTGCCATCAGTGAGTCGATAATAGCGGATCACAATGAGCAGTTCTTC. This codes for CAISESIIADHNEQFF.

The rearrangement joins TRBV7-9 to TRBJ2-1; 7 nucleotides align to TRBD2. The CDR3 extends over 16 amino acids. The V and J ends lost 4 bases and 5 bases, in that order; junction bases with no gene match: 11. CDR1 is SEHNR, CDR2 FQNEAQ, per germline (reference sequence). CDR3 in DNA: TGTGCCAGCAGCTCCCGGGGGGATTGGATAAACAATGAGCAGTTCTTC. Translating it yields CASSSRGDWINNEQFF.

The V and J genes are TRBV6-5 and TRBJ2-7; 8 bases map to TRBD1. Losses at the gene ends were 0 bases for V and 2 bases for J; bases not matched to a gene: 3. CDR3 length: 15 residues. Germline loops: CDR1 MNHEY, CDR2 SVGAGI. CDR3 amino acids: CASSYSTGATYEQYF. Written as DNA, the CDR3 is TGTGCCAGCAGTTACTCGACAGGGGCCACCTACGAGCAGTACTTC.

The chain joins TRBV7-8 to TRBJ2-5; possible D gene TRBD2, 5 bases. This CDR3 is built from 14 residues. The germline V and J ends were trimmed by 1 base and 4 bases, with 10 bases remaining between them. The V gene's germline CDR1 is SGHVS and CDR2 FQNEAQ. CDR3 DNA sequence: TGTGCCAGCAGCTTAGGAGGGAAGGGAGAGACCCAGTACTTC. Its translation: CASSLGGKGETQYF.

This chain uses TRBV29-1 with TRBJ2-3; a possible D gene is TRBD1 (5 bases). CDR1 and CDR2 from the germline V gene are SQVTM and ANQGSEA. Trimming took 3 bases from V and 2 from J, leaving 12 bases between them. The CDR3 consists of 14 residues. The CDR3 is CSVDYRTPTDTQYF. The CDR3 nucleotides are TGCAGCGTTGATTACAGGACCCCCACAGATACGCAGTATTTT.

The chain joins TRBV11-2 to TRBJ2-3; 8 positions agree with TRBD1. The germline gives CDR1 SGHAT, CDR2 FQNNGV. V was clipped by 5 bases and J by 5 bases; unmatched bases: 9. CDR3 length equals 15 residues. CDR3 coding DNA: TGTGCCAGCAGCCCCGTCAGGGGGCGAAGAGATACGCAGTATTTT. Residues: CASSPVRGRRDTQYF.

The gene calls are TRBV29-1 and TRBJ2-7, with D perhaps assigned TRBD1 or TRBD2 (5 bases each). V was shortened by 7 bases and J by 4 bases, with 11 bases between the two germline ends. Germline assignment: CDR1 SQVTM and CDR2 ANQGSEA. This CDR3 contains 11 residues. The CDR3 loop reads CSAQGGYEQYF. As DNA, the CDR3 is TGCAGCGCCCAGGGCGGGTACGAGCAGTACTTC.

Remarks on this clone: In the same sample, other DNA sequences code for this CDR3. The chain couples TRBV5-1 to TRBJ2-7; 8 bases match TRBD1. Germline CDR1 and CDR2: SGHRS and YFSETQ. This CDR3 is built from 14 residues. Trimming cost V 2 bases and J 2 bases; bases outside gene matches: 3. The CDR3 bases are TGCGCCAGCAGCTTAGGACAGGGCCCCTACGAGCAGTACTTC. This translates into CASSLGQGPYEQYF.

This chain links TRBV9 with TRBJ2-5; possibly TRBD1 for D (5 bases). Germline CDR1 reads SGDLS; CDR2 reads YYNGEE. The CDR3 covers 14 residues. The V end was cut by 0 bases, the J end by 5 bases, with 11 bases between. DNA of the CDR3: TGTGCCAGCAGCGTAGGTGGGGCGCGGGAGACCCAGTACTTC. This translates into CASSVGGARETQYF.

V gene TRBV5-1 combines with J gene TRBJ2-1; TRBD2 aligns across 10 bases. CDR3 size: 14 residues. CDR1 is SGHRS, CDR2 YFSETQ, per germline. J lost 5 bases, V lost 6 bases, and 5 bases had no gene match. The CDR3 loop is CASNLAGADNEQFF. CDR3 bases: TGCGCCAGCAACCTAGCGGGAGCGGACAATGAGCAGTTCTTC.

The V call is TRBV5-6, the J call TRBJ1-2; D is perhaps TRBD1 (5 bases). CDR1 is SGHDT, CDR2 YYEEEE, per germline. This CDR3 has 13 amino acids. Trimming removed 1 base from V and 3 bases from J, with 7 bases in between. CDR3: CASSLRDHYGYTF. CDR3 coding DNA: TGTGCCAGCAGCTTGAGGGACCACTATGGCTACACCTTC.

In DNA, the CDR3 is TGTGCCAGCAGCTTAAGGACAGGAGAGACCCAGTACTTC. Translated, it gives CASSLRTGETQYF. V gene TRBV7-6 combines with J gene TRBJ2-5; 7 nucleotides match TRBD1. Germline trimming cut 2 bases from V and 4 bases from J; bases unmatched to any gene: 1. The length of the CDR3 is 13 residues. Germline loops: CDR1 SGHVS, CDR2 FNYEAQ.

This clone has just one count. The genes are TRBV21-1 and TRBJ2-7. TRBV21-1 is classified as a pseudogene. The CDR3 extends over 12 amino acids. The CDR3 nucleotides read TGTGCCAGCAGCAAAGGGCCTTCGGCGCAGTACTTC. It codes for CASSKGPSAQYF.

This clone was recorded once. This chain links TRBV28 with TRBJ2-7; the D gene is possibly TRBD2 (6 bases). CDR3 size: 15 residues. V dropped 6 bases and J dropped 3 bases, with 18 bases sitting between them. Per the germline V gene, CDR1 is MDHEN and CDR2 is SYDVKM. CDR3 residues: CASSPRGGASYEQYF. Written as DNA, the CDR3 is TGTGCCAGCAGCCCAAGAGGCGGGGCCAGCTACGAGCAGTACTTC.

The chain has TRBV25-1 and TRBJ1-2, with unresolved D. The CDR3 contains 16 residues. Per germline, CDR1 MGHDK and CDR2 SYGVNS. V dropped 3 bases and J dropped 1 base, with 15 bases sitting between them. The CDR3 region is CASSDLVGSRNYGYTF. The CDR3, as DNA: TGTGCCAGCAGTGATCTGGTGGGCAGCCGTAACTATGGCTACACCTTC.

This chain uses TRBV28 with TRBJ1-2; D is unclear. Germline V gene sequence: CDR1 MDHEN, CDR2 SYDVKM. The V end was cut by 3 bases, the J end by 8 bases, with 13 bases between. The CDR3 length is 13 residues. CDR3 sequence: CASSFPPLWGYTF. As DNA, the CDR3 is TGTGCCAGCAGTTTCCCCCCTCTATGGGGCTACACCTTC.

This clone was seen a single time. This chain uses TRBV2 with TRBJ2-7; D is perhaps TRBD1 (6 bases). The CDR3 covers 12 residues. The germline V gene has CDR1 SNHLY and CDR2 FYNNEI. Trimming stripped 7 bases from V and 2 bases from J, with 9 bases between. CDR3: CASTRTAYEQYF. In nucleotides, the CDR3 is TGTGCCAGCACGAGGACAGCCTACGAGCAGTACTTC. The full variable domain, rest sourced from reference TRBV2 and TRBJ2-7, is EPEVTQTPSHQVTQMGQEVILRCVPISNHLYFYWYRQILGQKVEFLVSFYNNEISEKSEIFDDQFSVERPDGSNFTLKIRSTKLEDSAMYFCASTRTAYEQYFGPGTRLTVT.

This clone showed up just once. The chain employs TRBV30 and TRBJ2-7; the match to TRBD1 covers 7 bases. Germline V gives CDR1 GTSNPN, CDR2 SVGIG (reference sequence). The CDR3 has 13 residues. V lost 4 bases to trimming and J lost 3 bases; unmatched junction nucleotides: 6. CDR3 protein: CAWNTGEDYEQYF. The CDR3 DNA reads TGTGCCTGGAACACAGGGGAAGACTACGAGCAGTACTTC.

The gene calls are TRBV19 and TRBJ2-1; no clear D gene. CDR3 length: 15 amino acids. The V end lost 4 bases, the J end lost 2 bases, and 12 bases lay between the germline ends. Germline CDR1 LNHDA, CDR2 SQIVND (reference sequence). The CDR3, as DNA: TGTGCCAGTAGTACTGGTAGGGTTCCCTACAATGAGCAGTTCTTC. As protein: CASSTGRVPYNEQFF. The variable domain in full, completed from reference TRBV19 and TRBJ2-1, reads DGGITQSPKYLFRKEGQNVTLSCEQNLNHDAMYWYRQDPGQGLRLIYYSQIVNDFQKGDIAEGYSVSREKKESFPLTVTSAQKNPTAFYLCASSTGRVPYNEQFFGPGTRLTVL.